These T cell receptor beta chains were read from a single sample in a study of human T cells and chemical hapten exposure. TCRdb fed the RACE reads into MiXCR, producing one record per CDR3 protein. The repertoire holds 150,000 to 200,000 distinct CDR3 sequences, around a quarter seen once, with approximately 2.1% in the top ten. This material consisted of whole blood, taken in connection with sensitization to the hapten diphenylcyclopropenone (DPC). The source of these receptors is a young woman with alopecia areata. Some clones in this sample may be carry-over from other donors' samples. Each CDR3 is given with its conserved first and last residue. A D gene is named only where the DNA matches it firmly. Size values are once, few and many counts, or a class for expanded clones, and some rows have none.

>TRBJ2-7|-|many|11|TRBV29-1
CSVDQWSEQYF
TGCAGCGTTGATCAGTGGAGCGAGCAGTACTTC
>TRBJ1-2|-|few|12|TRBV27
CASRSPNYGYTF
TGTGCCAGCAGGTCTCCTAACTATGGCTACACCTTC
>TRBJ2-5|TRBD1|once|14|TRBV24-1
CATSDRDRGETQYF
TGTGCCACCAGTGATCGAGACAGGGGTGAGACCCAGTACTTC
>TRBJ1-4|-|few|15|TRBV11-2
CASSLDPNPNEKLFF
TGTGCCAGCAGCTTAGACCCAAACCCTAATGAAAAACTGTTTTTT
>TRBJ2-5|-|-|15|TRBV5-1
CASSSTSGYQETQYF
TGCGCCAGCAGCTCAACCTCGGGGTACCAAGAGACCCAGTACTTC
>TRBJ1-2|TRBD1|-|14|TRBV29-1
CSVDPGQGGSGYTF
TGCAGCGTTGACCCAGGACAGGGAGGCTCTGGCTACACCTTC
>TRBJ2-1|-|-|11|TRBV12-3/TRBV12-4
CASSLLREQFF
TGTGCCAGCAGTTTGTTACGTGAGCAGTTCTTC
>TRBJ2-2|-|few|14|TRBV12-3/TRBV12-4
CASSLLGAPGELFF
TGTGCCAGCAGTTTACTAGGGGCCCCCGGGGAGCTGTTTTTT
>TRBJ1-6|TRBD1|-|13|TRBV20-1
CSASRGGGSPLHF
TGCAGTGCTAGTAGAGGGGGCGGATCACCCCTCCACTTT
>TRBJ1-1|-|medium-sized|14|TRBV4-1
CASSQERVGNEAFF
TGCGCCAGCAGCCAAGAGAGAGTTGGCAATGAAGCTTTCTTT
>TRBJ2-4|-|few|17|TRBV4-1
CASSQDKESIAKNIQYF
TGCGCCAGCAGCCAAGATAAGGAGTCTATAGCCAAAAACATTCAGTACTTC
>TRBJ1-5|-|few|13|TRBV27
CASSLGGSQPQHF
TGTGCCAGCAGTCTTGGGGGATCTCAGCCCCAGCATTTT
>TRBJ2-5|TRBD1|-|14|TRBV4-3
CASSQDGTDETQYF
TGCGCCAGCAGCCAAGATGGGACAGACGAGACCCAGTACTTC
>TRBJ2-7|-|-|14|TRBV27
CASTPTPRGDEQYF
TGTGCCAGCACACCAACCCCCAGGGGGGACGAGCAGTACTTC
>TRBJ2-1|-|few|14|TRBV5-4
CASSSPEYNNEQFF
TGTGCCAGCAGCTCTCCCGAGTACAACAATGAGCAGTTCTTC
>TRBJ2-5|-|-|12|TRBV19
CASSGAEETQYF
TGTGCCAGTAGTGGAGCAGAAGAGACCCAGTACTTC
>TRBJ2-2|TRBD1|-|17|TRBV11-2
CASRPIRGRVHTGELFF
TGTGCCAGCAGACCTATCAGGGGGCGCGTGCACACCGGGGAGCTGTTTTTT
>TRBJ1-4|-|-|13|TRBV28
CASSPRGGEKLFF
TGTGCCAGCAGTCCCAGGGGAGGTGAAAAACTGTTTTTT
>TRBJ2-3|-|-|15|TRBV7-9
CASSLGGAPPDTQYF
TGTGCCAGCAGCTTAGGGGGGGCTCCGCCAGATACGCAGTATTTT
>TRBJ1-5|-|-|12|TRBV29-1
CSVADSNQPQHF
TGCAGCGTAGCGGACAGCAATCAGCCCCAGCATTTT
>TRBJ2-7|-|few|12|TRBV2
CASSARTYEQYF
TGTGCCAGCAGCGCAAGGACCTACGAGCAGTACTTC
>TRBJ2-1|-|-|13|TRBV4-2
CASSQGQGYEQFF
TGTGCCAGCAGCCAGGGCCAGGGCTATGAGCAGTTCTTC
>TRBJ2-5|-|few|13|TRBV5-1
CASNTGVGETQYF
TGCGCCAGCAATACCGGAGTAGGAGAGACCCAGTACTTC
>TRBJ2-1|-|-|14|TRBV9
CASSVTGSYNEQFF
TGTGCCAGCAGCGTCACAGGCAGCTACAATGAGCAGTTCTTC
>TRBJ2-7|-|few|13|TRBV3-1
CASSTHLGNEQYF
TGTGCCAGCAGCACCCACCTGGGGAACGAGCAGTACTTC
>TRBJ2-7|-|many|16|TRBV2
CASRGHSVGRGYEQYF
TGTGCCAGCAGGGGCCATAGCGTTGGTCGGGGCTACGAGCAGTACTTC
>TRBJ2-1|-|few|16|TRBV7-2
CASSLRRGGSYNEQFF
TGTGCCAGCAGCTTAAGAAGGGGGGGTTCTTACAATGAGCAGTTCTTC
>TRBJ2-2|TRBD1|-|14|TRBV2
CAGKEQGPTGELFF
TGTGCCGGCAAGGAACAGGGGCCCACCGGGGAGCTGTTTTTT
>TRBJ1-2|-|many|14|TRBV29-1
CSVATGLANYGYTF
TGCAGCGTTGCCACGGGATTAGCTAACTATGGCTACACCTTC
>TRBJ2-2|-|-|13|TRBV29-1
CSVCGTNTGELFF
TGCAGCGTTTGCGGTACGAACACCGGGGAGCTGTTTTTT
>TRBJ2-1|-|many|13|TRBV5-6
CASSRSEWDEQFF
TGTGCCAGCAGCCGTAGCGAGTGGGATGAGCAGTTCTTC
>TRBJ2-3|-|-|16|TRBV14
CASSQDRSRAADTQYF
TGTGCCAGCAGCCAAGATCGCAGCAGGGCAGCAGATACGCAGTATTTT
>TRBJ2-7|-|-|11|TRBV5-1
CASSSHTEQYF
TGCGCCAGCAGCTCCCACACTGAGCAGTACTTC
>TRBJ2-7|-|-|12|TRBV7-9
CASSFTTLEQYF
TGTGCCAGCAGCTTTACGACGCTCGAGCAGTACTTC
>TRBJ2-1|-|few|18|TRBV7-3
CASSYNPPSGSSYNEQFF
TGTGCCAGCAGCTACAATCCCCCTTCCGGGAGCTCCTACAATGAGCAGTTCTTC
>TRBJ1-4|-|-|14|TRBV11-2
CASSFTITNEKLFF
TGTGCCAGCAGCTTCACCATAACTAATGAAAAACTGTTTTTT
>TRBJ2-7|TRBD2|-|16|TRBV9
CASSASDLAGGSEQYF
TGTGCCAGCAGCGCAAGTGATCTGGCGGGAGGGTCCGAGCAGTACTTC
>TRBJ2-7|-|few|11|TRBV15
CATSRDGEQYF
TGTGCCACCAGCAGAGATGGCGAGCAGTACTTC
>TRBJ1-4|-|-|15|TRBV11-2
CASSLELGAGEKLFF
TGTGCCAGCAGCTTAGAGTTGGGGGCAGGTGAAAAACTGTTTTTT
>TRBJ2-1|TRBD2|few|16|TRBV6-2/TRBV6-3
CASSYFRLAGGSEQFF
TGTGCCAGCAGTTACTTTAGACTAGCGGGAGGATCTGAGCAGTTCTTC
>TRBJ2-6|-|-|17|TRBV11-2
CASSLGGWETGANVLTF
TGTGCCAGCAGCTTAGGTGGATGGGAAACTGGGGCCAACGTCCTGACTTTC
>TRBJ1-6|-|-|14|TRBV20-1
CSATEVIYNSPLHF
TGCAGTGCTACCGAGGTGATTTATAATTCACCCCTCCACTTT
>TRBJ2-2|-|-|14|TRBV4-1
CASSPLGGTGELFF
TGCGCCAGCAGCCCGCTGGGGGGCACCGGGGAGCTGTTTTTT
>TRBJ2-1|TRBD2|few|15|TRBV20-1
CSARDRTSGRPQEFF
TGCAGTGCTAGAGATCGTACTAGCGGGAGGCCCCAGGAGTTCTTC
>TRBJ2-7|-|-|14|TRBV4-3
CASSQDRYPYEQYF
TGCGCCAGCAGCCAGGATCGGTACCCCTACGAGCAGTACTTC
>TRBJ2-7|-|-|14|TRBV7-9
CASSLDGGGYEQYF
TGTGCCAGCAGCTTAGATGGTGGGGGCTACGAGCAGTACTTC
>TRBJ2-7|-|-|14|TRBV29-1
CSAAFVHPMPEQYF
TGCAGCGCAGCTTTCGTCCATCCGATGCCCGAGCAGTACTTC
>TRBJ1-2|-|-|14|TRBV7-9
CASSLPDIGLGYTF
TGTGCCAGCAGCTTACCGGACATAGGCCTTGGCTACACCTTC
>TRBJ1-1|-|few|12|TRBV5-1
CASSGGNTEAFF
TGCGCCAGCAGCGGTGGGAACACTGAAGCTTTCTTT
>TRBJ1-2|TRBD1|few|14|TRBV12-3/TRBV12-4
CASSLSRDSYGYTF
TGTGCCAGCAGTTTATCGAGGGACAGCTATGGCTACACCTTC
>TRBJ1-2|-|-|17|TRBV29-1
CSVYYLVRGDGGNGYTF
TGCAGCGTTTACTACCTGGTCCGTGGGGACGGGGGGAATGGCTACACCTTC
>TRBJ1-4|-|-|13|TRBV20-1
CSARVGQNEKLFF
TGCAGTGCTAGAGTCGGACAGAATGAAAAACTGTTTTTT
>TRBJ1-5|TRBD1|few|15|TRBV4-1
CASSQGGTVNQPQHF
TGCGCCAGCAGCCAGGGCGGGACAGTTAATCAGCCCCAGCATTTT
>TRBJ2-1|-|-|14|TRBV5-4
CASSFGGAYNEQFF
TGTGCCAGCAGCTTTGGGGGCGCCTACAATGAGCAGTTCTTC
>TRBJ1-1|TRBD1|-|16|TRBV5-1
CASSLGDRSMNTEAFF
TGCGCCAGCAGCCTTGGGGACAGGTCCATGAACACTGAAGCTTTCTTT
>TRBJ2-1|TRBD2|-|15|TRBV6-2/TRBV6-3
CASRARLAPYNEQFF
TGTGCCAGCAGAGCTCGACTAGCCCCTTACAATGAGCAGTTCTTC
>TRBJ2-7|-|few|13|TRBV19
CASIWGDSYEQYF
TGTGCCAGTATCTGGGGGGACTCCTACGAGCAGTACTTC
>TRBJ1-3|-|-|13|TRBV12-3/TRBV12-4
CASRISTGNTIYF
TGTGCCAGCAGGATCTCAACTGGAAACACCATATATTTT
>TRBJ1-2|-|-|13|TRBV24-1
CATSEGAGLEYTF
TGTGCCACCAGTGAGGGGGCCGGCTTAGAATACACCTTC